These 27 T cell receptor beta chains share one sample of origin, sequenced in a study of radiotherapy plus CTLA-4 blockade in lung cancer. Profiled with immunoSEQ multiplex PCR; TCRdb holds only in-frame clones, not every one. The sample has 45,000 or so clones, 76% seen once. The material sequenced was peripheral blood, taken from a patient treated with radiotherapy plus ipilimumab. Receptor source: a human donor with non-small cell lung cancer who had stable disease on radiotherapy plus ipilimumab.

This clone was seen a handful of times. The gene calls are TRBV6-6 and TRBJ2-6; the D gene is possibly TRBD1 (6 bases). CDR1 MNHNY and CDR2 SVGAGI come from the germline V gene (reference sequence). This CDR3 spans 16 amino acids. Trimming cost V 5 bases and J 0 bases, with 11 bases left between them. The CDR3 sequence: CASSLGAFSGANVLTF. The CDR3 region has the DNA TGTGCCAGCAGTCTGGGGGCCTTCTCTGGGGCCAACGTCCTGACTTTC.

This chain links TRBV10-2 with TRBJ1-2, with 8 nucleotides matching TRBD1. The CDR3 loop spans 12 amino acids. Looked up from germline, CDR1 is WSHSY and CDR2 is SAAADI. V gave up 8 bases and J gave up 6 bases; unmatched junction bases: 5. CDR3 sequence: CASGQGGNGYTF. In DNA form, the CDR3 reads TGCGCCAGCGGACAGGGAGGAAATGGCTACACCTTC.

This clone occurred once. The chain employs TRBV28 and TRBJ1-1, with D possibly TRBD1 on 6 matching bases. Deletions cut 2 bases from V and 1 base from J, with 17 bases between. Germline assignment: CDR1 MDHEN and CDR2 SYDVKM. This CDR3 contains 17 residues. CDR3 region: CASSLTDSPRGNTEAFF. The DNA for the CDR3 is TGTGCCAGCAGTTTAACGGACAGCCCGAGGGGGAACACTGAAGCTTTCTTT.

The chain is built from TRBV10-1 and TRBJ1-2; D gene ambiguous. CDR3 length equals 13 residues. V lost 4 bases and J 8 bases, leaving 14 bases between the germline ends. CDR1 and CDR2 (germline): WNHNN, SYGVQD (reference sequence). The DNA for the CDR3 is TGCGCCAGCAGTGCGGGGTTAGAAAGCGGCTACACCTTC. As protein: CASSAGLESGYTF.

The chain recombines TRBV18 with TRBJ1-1; D gene ambiguous. The V and J ends lost 4 bases and 1 base respectively, with 4 bases between them. Germline V lookup: CDR1 KGHSH, CDR2 LQKENI. The CDR3 has 12 residues. The CDR3 loop reads CASSQGNTEAFF. CDR3 in DNA: TGTGCCAGCTCACAGGGGAACACTGAAGCTTTCTTT.

This clone was picked up one time. This chain uses TRBV29-1 with TRBJ1-1, with D unclear. This CDR3 has 16 residues. Germline assignment: CDR1 SQVTM and CDR2 ANQGSEA. Trimming removed 3 bases at V and 3 bases at J, with 20 bases between. CDR3 bases: TGCAGCGTTGACTTCCTATTGGCAGGACGGGACACTGAAGCTTTCTTT. Translated: CSVDFLLAGRDTEAFF.

The J gene is TRBJ1-2, the V gene TRBV6-5, with D possibly TRBD1 on 6 matching bases. Germline CDR1 MNHEY, CDR2 SVGAGI. Trimming stripped 7 bases from V and 0 bases from J, with 15 bases between. This CDR3 is built from 15 residues. The CDR3 DNA reads as TGTGCCAGCATCAGAGAACAGGGAACTAACTATGGCTACACCTTC. Translating it yields CASIREQGTNYGYTF.

V usage is TRBV5-4 and J usage is TRBJ1-4; 7 positions match TRBD1. This CDR3 has 17 residues. V was pared by 0 bases and J by 2 bases, with 7 bases of the junction left unmatched. Germline V gene sequence: CDR1 SGHNT, CDR2 YYREEE (reference sequence). CDR3 region: CASSLGQGTRTNEKLFF. In DNA form, the CDR3 reads TGTGCCAGCAGCTTGGGACAGGGAACGAGGACTAATGAAAAACTGTTTTTT.

This clone was observed once. J is TRBJ1-5 and V is TRBV29-1, with TRBD1 as a possible D gene (6 bases). This CDR3 spans 12 amino acids. CDR1 and CDR2 from the germline V gene are SQVTM and ANQGSEA. V dropped 7 bases and J dropped 4 bases, with 11 bases sitting between them. The CDR3 reads CSARTGNQPQHF. DNA of the CDR3: TGCAGCGCCAGAACAGGGAATCAGCCCCAGCATTTT.

This clone was picked up one time. V and J are TRBV7-8 and TRBJ1-5; maybe TRBD1 (5 bases). CDR1 and CDR2 (germline): SGHVS, FQNEAQ. The V and J ends lost 4 bases and 4 bases respectively, with 8 bases between them. This CDR3 has 13 residues. Written as DNA, the CDR3 is TGTGCCAGCAGCTCGACAGCTAATCAGCCCCAGCATTTT. As protein: CASSSTANQPQHF.

The J gene is TRBJ1-4, the V gene TRBV18; D is uncertain. This CDR3 spans 12 amino acids. V lost 2 bases and J lost 8, with 6 bases in between. Looked up from germline, CDR1 is KGHSH and CDR2 is LQKENI. The CDR3 DNA sequence: TGTGCCAGCTCACCAAATGCGGAAAAACTGTTTTTT. Its translation: CASSPNAEKLFF.

The chain has TRBV15 and TRBJ1-4; D remains unclear. V was shortened by 0 bases and J by 1 base, with 15 bases between the two germline ends. The CDR3 extends over 18 amino acids. Germline V CDR1 and CDR2: LNHNV, YYDKDF (reference sequence). Written as DNA, the CDR3 is TGTGCCACCAGCAGAGATGCAAGTCCCCGGAGAACTAATGAAAAACTGTTTTTT. As protein: CATSRDASPRRTNEKLFF.

The chain links TRBV11-2 to TRBJ2-1; 11 bases line up with TRBD1. V shed 4 bases and J 8 bases; nucleotides not matched to a gene: 7. CDR1 and CDR2 (germline): SGHAT, FQNNGV. The CDR3 consists of 15 residues. CDR3 residues: CASSYGQGAAHEQFF. CDR3 nucleotides: TGTGCCAGCAGCTACGGACAGGGGGCGGCACATGAGCAGTTCTTC.

V and J are TRBV2 and TRBJ2-2, with no clear D. This CDR3 contains 12 residues. V was cut by 8 bases and J by 3 bases, with 7 bases left in between. Germline V gives CDR1 SNHLY, CDR2 FYNNEI. The CDR3 sequence is CASCRHTGELFF. The CDR3 DNA reads as TGTGCCAGCTGCCGTCACACCGGGGAGCTGTTTTTT.

This clone was seen only once. The chain carries TRBV7-2 and TRBJ2-5; D not certain. V dropped 3 bases and J dropped 5 bases, with 4 bases sitting between them. CDR3 length equals 11 residues. Germline CDR1 and CDR2: SGHTA and FQGNSA. The CDR3 protein is CASSFRETQYF. The CDR3 DNA reads TGTGCCAGCAGCTTCCGGGAGACCCAGTACTTC.

The CDR3 reads CASSLAGTGVNEQYF. In DNA form, the CDR3 reads TGCGCCAGCAGCTTGGCCGGGACAGGGGTCAACGAGCAGTACTTC. The chain has TRBV5-1 and TRBJ2-7; 10 bases align to TRBD1. V shed 0 bases and J 5 bases; nucleotides not matched to a gene: 5. This CDR3 has 15 residues. Germline V gives CDR1 SGHRS, CDR2 YFSETQ.

The V gene is TRBV2, the J gene TRBJ1-1; D perhaps matches TRBD1 (5 bases). Per the germline V gene, CDR1 is SNHLY and CDR2 is FYNNEI. V was trimmed by 0 bases and J by 0 bases, leaving 11 bases between them. CDR3 size: 16 residues. This CDR3 is CASSEAWGFMNTEAFF. Written as DNA, the CDR3 is TGTGCCAGCAGTGAAGCCTGGGGGTTTATGAACACTGAAGCTTTCTTT.

The chain is built from TRBV6-1 and TRBJ1-3; no clear D. CDR1 is MNHNS, CDR2 SASEGT, per germline. The length of the CDR3 is 13 residues. V dropped 10 bases and J dropped 0 bases, with 10 bases sitting between them. CDR3 sequence (DNA): TGTGCCACCAAAGTAGACTCTGGAAACACCATATATTTT. It translates to CATKVDSGNTIYF.

V gene TRBV6-5 combines with J gene TRBJ1-2; weak D call: TRBD1 (5 bases). Trimming left V 4 bases short and J 3 bases short, with 18 bases between. The CDR3 spans 16 residues. Germline V gene data show CDR1 as MNHEY and CDR2 as SVGAGI. The CDR3 DNA reads TGTGCCAGCAGTTCCTATTATCGGGACGGGCACTATGGCTACACCTTC. Encoded protein: CASSSYYRDGHYGYTF.

The chain recombines TRBV7-8 with TRBJ2-3; TRBD1 is a possible D gene (6 bases). The CDR3 runs to 16 residues. Trimming took 4 bases from V and 3 from J, leaving 17 bases between them. Germline V gives CDR1 SGHVS, CDR2 FQNEAQ. In DNA, the CDR3 is TGTGCCAGCAGCTCAGACAGGTTTTCCTTTACAGATACGCAGTATTTT. Protein sequence: CASSSDRFSFTDTQYF.

This sequence joins TRBV29-1 and TRBJ1-4, with D perhaps TRBD1 (6 bases). Germline CDR1 is SQVTM and CDR2 is ANQGSEA. Trimming removed 4 bases from V and 5 bases from J, with 11 bases in between. The CDR3 sequence is 13 residues long. The CDR3 loop is CSVGGTSNEKLFF. In nucleotides, the CDR3 is TGCAGCGTTGGCGGGACATCCAATGAAAAACTGTTTTTT. Supplemented by reference TRBV29-1 and TRBJ1-4, the full variable domain reads SAVISQKPSRDICQRGTSLTIQCQVDSQVTMMFWYRQQPGQSLTLIATANQGSEATYESGFVIDKFPISRPNLTFSTLTVSNMSPEDSSIYLCSVGGTSNEKLFFGSGTQLSVL.

This chain connects TRBV27 to TRBJ1-1; D perhaps matches TRBD1 (6 bases). The CDR3 spans 13 residues. Germline CDR1 MNHEY, CDR2 SMNVEV (reference sequence). V was clipped by 7 bases and J by 5 bases, with 14 bases between them. The CDR3 coding sequence is TGTGCCAGCACTTTGGGGAGGGGGACTGAAGCTTTCTTT. Translation: CASTLGRGTEAFF.

The rearrangement joins TRBV5-4 to TRBJ1-2; possibly TRBD1 for D (6 bases). The germline CDR1 and CDR2 sequences are SGHNT and YYREEE (reference sequence). The CDR3 loop spans 16 amino acids. V was shortened by 2 bases and J by 0 bases, with 14 bases between the two germline ends. The chain's CDR3 is CASSLGGNRANYGYTF. The CDR3 DNA is TGTGCCAGCAGCTTAGGCGGGAACAGGGCTAACTATGGCTACACCTTC.

V and J are TRBV7-9 and TRBJ2-7; the D gene is possibly TRBD1 (5 bases). This CDR3 region has 15 residues. Germline V lookup: CDR1 SEHNR, CDR2 FQNEAQ (reference sequence). The V end was cut by 1 base, the J end by 2 bases, with 12 bases between. The CDR3 DNA is TGTGCCAGCAGCTTAGTCCAGGGATTTCCCTACGAGCAGTACTTC. This translates into CASSLVQGFPYEQYF. The full variable domain, completed using reference TRBV7-9 and TRBJ2-7, is DTGVSQNPRHKITKRGQNVTFRCDPISEHNRLYWYRQTLGQGPEFLTYFQNEAQLEKSRLLSDRFSAERPKGSFSTLEIQRTEQGDSAMYLCASSLVQGFPYEQYFGPGTRLTVT.

This chain joins TRBV6-5 and TRBJ1-2; D is undetermined. The CDR3 consists of 15 residues. From germline, CDR1 is MNHEY and CDR2 SVGAGI. Trimming shortened V by 0 bases and J by 1 base, and 9 bases separated the two germline ends. The CDR3: CASSYSTGINYGYTF. CDR3 nucleotides: TGTGCCAGCAGTTACTCGACTGGGATTAACTATGGCTACACCTTC.

The rearrangement links TRBV7-3 to TRBJ1-1; D may be TRBD1 (5 bases). Germline V gene sequence: CDR1 SGHTA, CDR2 FQGTGA. The CDR3 runs 15 residues. V lost 5 bases, J lost 6 bases, and 19 bases lay in between. CDR3 sequence (DNA): TGTGCCAGCAGCATAGCCCCCGGGGGGAAGGCTGAAGCTTTCTTT. Protein sequence: CASSIAPGGKAEAFF. Full variable domain (missing parts from reference TRBV7-3 and TRBJ1-1): GAGVSQTPSNKVTEKGKYVELRCDPISGHTALYWYRQSLGQGPEFLIYFQGTGAADDSGLPNDRFFAVRPEGSVSTLKIQRTERGDSAVYLCASSIAPGGKAEAFFGQGTRLTVV.

This sequence joins TRBV29-1 and TRBJ1-3; D may be TRBD1 (5 bases). This CDR3 spans 14 amino acids. The germline CDR1 and CDR2 sequences are SQVTM and ANQGSEA. Trimming cost V 7 bases and J 4 bases, with 17 bases left between them. This CDR3 reads CSAVPGVSGNTIYF. CDR3 bases: TGCAGCGCCGTCCCGGGGGTCTCAGGAAACACCATATATTTT.